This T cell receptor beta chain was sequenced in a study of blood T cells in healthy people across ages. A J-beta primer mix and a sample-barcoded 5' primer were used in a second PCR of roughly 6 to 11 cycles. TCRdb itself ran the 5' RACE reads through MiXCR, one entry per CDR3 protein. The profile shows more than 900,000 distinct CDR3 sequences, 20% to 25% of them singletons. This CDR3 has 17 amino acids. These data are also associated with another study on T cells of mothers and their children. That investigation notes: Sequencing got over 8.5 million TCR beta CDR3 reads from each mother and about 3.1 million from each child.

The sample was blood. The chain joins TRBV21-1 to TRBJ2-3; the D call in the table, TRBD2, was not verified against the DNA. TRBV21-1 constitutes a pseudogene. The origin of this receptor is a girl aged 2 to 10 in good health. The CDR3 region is CASSKGTGTSKADTQYF. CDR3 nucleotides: TGTGCCAGCAGCAAAGGCACCGGGACTAGTAAGGCAGATACGCAGTATTTT.